These 16 T cell receptor beta chains were all obtained from the same sample, sequenced in a study of shared clonotypes between healthy human individuals. The method was immunoSEQ multiplex PCR; TCRdb's version includes in-frame clones alone and lacks a portion of them. The data contain about 2 million clones, 85% to 95% of them singletons. Cells designated naive CD8 were CD45RO-negative and were positively selected for CCR7, with terminally differentiated effector memory CD45RA+ cells excluded. The sample taken for sequencing was naive CD8+ T cells sorted from blood. These receptors were taken from a young man in good health.

The sample holds one count of this clone. The V gene is TRBV19, the J gene TRBJ1-5, with no clear D. Germline CDR1 is LNHDA and CDR2 is SQIVND (reference sequence). V dropped 3 bases and J dropped 0 bases, with 12 bases sitting between them. The CDR3 extends over 16 amino acids. CDR3 amino acids: CASSIAQQYSNQPQHF. Written as DNA, the CDR3 is TGTGCCAGTAGTATCGCACAGCAATATAGCAATCAGCCCCAGCATTTT. The full variable domain, with the rest looked up from reference TRBV19 and TRBJ1-5, is DGGITQSPKYLFRKEGQNVTLSCEQNLNHDAMYWYRQDPGQGLRLIYYSQIVNDFQKGDIAEGYSVSREKKESFPLTVTSAQKNPTAFYLCASSIAQQYSNQPQHFGDGTRLSIL.

The chain combines TRBV5-8 with TRBJ1-2, with 8 bases matching TRBD1. The CDR3 spans 13 residues. Looked up from germline, CDR1 is SGHTS and CDR2 is YDEGEE. The J segment lost 6 bases and the V segment lost 0 bases, leaving 1 base of the junction unmatched. The CDR3 reads CASSLGTGNGYTF. CDR3 sequence (DNA): TGTGCCAGCAGCTTGGGGACAGGGAATGGCTACACCTTC.

The rearrangement uses TRBV6-5 and TRBJ2-7; no reliable D call. Germline-derived CDR1 and CDR2 are MNHEY and SVGAGI. Trimming took 6 bases from V and 12 from J, leaving 15 bases between them. The CDR3 length is 11 residues. CDR3 nucleotides: TGTGCCAGCAGCTCTTACTCCCGGCCGTACTTC. It translates to CASSSYSRPYF.

This clone was seen just once. The chain is built from TRBV6-1 and TRBJ2-7; possible D gene TRBD2, 5 bases. Germline assignment: CDR1 MNHNS and CDR2 SASEGT. Trimming removed 0 bases from V and 7 bases from J, with 22 bases in between. The CDR3 spans 17 residues. CDR3 loop: CASSEAMAGGASGEQYF. The CDR3 DNA reads as TGTGCCAGCAGTGAAGCTATGGCAGGAGGTGCCTCGGGTGAGCAGTACTTC.

The CDR3 region is CASSRSDVADTQYF. The DNA for the CDR3 is TGTGCCAGCAGTCGGAGTGATGTCGCAGATACGCAGTATTTT. V is TRBV28 and J is TRBJ2-3; the D is unclear. V lost 5 bases and J 4 bases, leaving 13 bases between the germline ends. This CDR3 is built from 14 residues. Germline lookup yields CDR1 MDHEN and CDR2 SYDVKM.

The CDR3 protein is CASSSTAASGSFTGELFF. In nucleotides, the CDR3 is TGTGCCAGCAGCTCCACAGCGGCTAGCGGGAGTTTCACCGGGGAGCTGTTTTTT. The chain couples TRBV7-8 to TRBJ2-2; 10 bases are a match to TRBD2. The CDR3 sequence is 18 residues long. Per the germline V gene, CDR1 is SGHVS and CDR2 is FQNEAQ. J gave up 4 bases and V 4 bases, and 12 bases lay outside the gene matches.

The chain has TRBV6-5 and TRBJ1-2; tentative D call: TRBD1 (6 bases). Trimming took 0 bases from V and 7 from J, leaving 12 bases between them. This CDR3 has 14 amino acids. The germline V gene has CDR1 MNHEY and CDR2 SVGAGI. The CDR3 sequence is CASSYSTGLSGYTF. CDR3 nucleotides: TGTGCCAGCAGTTACTCTACAGGGCTCAGTGGCTACACCTTC.

This chain uses TRBV6-5 with TRBJ2-5, with TRBD1 matching 8 bases. CDR3 length: 14 amino acids. Germline V lookup: CDR1 MNHEY, CDR2 SVGAGI. The trim removed 5 bases at V and 4 bases at J, leaving 6 bases unmatched. CDR3 loop: CASSLSGGAETQYF. In nucleotides, the CDR3 is TGTGCCAGCAGTCTCTCAGGGGGCGCAGAGACCCAGTACTTC.

In the case of this clone: The sample holds other DNA sequences that translate to the same CDR3. V gene TRBV27 combines with J gene TRBJ2-3; 10 nucleotides line up with TRBD2. Germline-derived CDR1 and CDR2 are MNHEY and SMNVEV (reference sequence). Trimming took 7 bases from V and 2 from J; bases not matched to a gene: 3. The CDR3 is 14 amino acids. This CDR3 is CASKGLANTDTQYF. CDR3 nucleotide sequence: TGTGCCAGCAAGGGACTAGCGAACACAGATACGCAGTATTTT.

As to this clone: Other DNA sequences in this sample translate to the same CDR3. The genes are TRBV5-4 and TRBJ2-5; the D is unclear. Germline CDR1 reads SGHNT; CDR2 reads YYREEE (reference sequence). This CDR3 region has 13 residues. With 0 bases removed from V and 4 bases from J, the gap between germline ends came to 7 bases. CDR3 in DNA: TGTGCCAGCAGCTTGGCAGGAGCAGAGACCCAGTACTTC. Translating gives CASSLAGAETQYF.

CDR3 loop: CASSLFGGGGFDQPQHF. In nucleotides, the CDR3 is TGCGCCAGCAGCCTCTTTGGCGGAGGGGGCTTTGATCAGCCCCAGCATTTT. The rearrangement uses TRBV4-1 and TRBJ1-5, with 7 nucleotides matching TRBD1. This CDR3 region has 17 residues. V lost 4 bases and J lost 5; bases outside the gene matches: 14. From germline, CDR1 is MGHRA and CDR2 YSYEKL.

V gene TRBV5-6 combines with J gene TRBJ2-5, with a weak D call TRBD2 (5 bases). With 1 base removed from V and 4 bases from J, the gap between germline ends came to 11 bases. Germline loops: CDR1 SGHDT, CDR2 YYEEEE. The CDR3 loop spans 14 amino acids. DNA for the CDR3: TGTGCCAGCAGCTTGAGCGGAAGTGCAGAGACCCAGTACTTC. Protein sequence: CASSLSGSAETQYF.

This chain uses TRBV7-8 with TRBJ1-2; TRBD1 matches at 7 bases. This CDR3 comprises 15 residues. With V trimmed by 1 base and J by 5 bases, 7 bases remained unmatched. The germline CDR1 and CDR2 sequences are SGHVS and FQNEAQ. The CDR3 protein is CASSLGTGMWYGYTF. The CDR3 coding sequence is TGTGCCAGCAGCTTAGGGACAGGAATGTGGTATGGCTACACCTTC.

This rearrangement joins TRBV11-2 to TRBJ2-4; D unresolved. The germline gives CDR1 SGHAT, CDR2 FQNNGV. V lost 0 bases, J lost 7 bases, and 4 bases lay in between. CDR3 size: 12 residues. CDR3 sequence reads: CASSLDMNIQYF. As DNA, the CDR3 is TGTGCCAGCAGCTTAGATATGAACATTCAGTACTTC.

The chain joins TRBV7-2 to TRBJ2-7; TRBD2 agrees at 7 bases. CDR1 SGHTA and CDR2 FQGNSA come from the germline V gene. This CDR3 is built from 13 residues. CDR3 sequence reads: CASRREGLYEQYF. In DNA form, the CDR3 reads TGTGCTAGTAGGAGGGAGGGCTTATACGAGCAGTACTTC.

This chain uses TRBV5-1 with TRBJ1-1; maybe TRBD1 (6 bases). The CDR3 is 14 residues long. In germline, CDR1 is SGHRS, CDR2 YFSETQ. V gave up 4 bases and J gave up 0 bases, with 10 bases separating them. CDR3: CASSGGGLNTEAFF. The CDR3 DNA is TGCGCCAGCAGCGGAGGGGGGCTGAACACTGAAGCTTTCTTT.